The 17 T cell receptor beta chains reported below all come from one sample, sequenced in a study of T cell responses to AZD1222 COVID-19 vaccine. Assay: immunoSEQ multiplex PCR; the TCRdb copy retains only in-frame clones and omits some. The table records 100,000 to 150,000 clones, around 91% of them present only once. Sequencing used peripheral blood, obtained on day 0 of MenACWY control vaccination. These receptors were obtained from an adult in good health.

This chain links TRBV21-1 with TRBJ1-5. TRBV21-1 is described as a pseudogene. The CDR3 sequence is 14 residues long. The CDR3 loop is CASSKEESNQPQHF. CDR3 coding DNA: TGTGCCAGCAGCAAAGAGGAAAGCAATCAGCCCCAGCATTTT.

This chain joins TRBV10-3 and TRBJ2-1; D call uncertain. V gave up 3 bases and J gave up 2 bases, with 5 bases separating them. The CDR3 sequence is 13 residues long. Per the germline V gene, CDR1 is ENHRY and CDR2 is SYGVKD. CDR3 sequence reads: CAISEIPYNEQFF. CDR3 nucleotide sequence: TGTGCCATCAGTGAAATCCCCTACAATGAGCAGTTCTTC.

The chain uses TRBV7-9 and TRBJ1-2; D is uncertain. Germline values: CDR1 SEHNR, CDR2 FQNEAQ (reference sequence). This CDR3 has 13 residues. Deletions cut 7 bases from V and 3 bases from J, with 12 bases between. The CDR3 sequence: CASNQGRDYGYTF. CDR3 DNA sequence: TGTGCCAGCAACCAAGGGAGAGACTATGGCTACACCTTC.

This rearrangement joins TRBV6-5 to TRBJ2-7; D unclear. V was pared by 0 bases and J by 2 bases, with 11 bases between. The CDR3 sequence is 15 residues long. Germline lookup yields CDR1 MNHEY and CDR2 SVGAGI. This CDR3 is CASSYSTKPAYEQYF. In DNA form, the CDR3 reads TGTGCCAGCAGTTACTCGACCAAGCCAGCCTACGAGCAGTACTTC.

A few counts support this clone. The gene calls are TRBV5-5 and TRBJ2-6, with TRBD2 matching 7 bases. CDR3 size: 16 residues. CDR1 is SGHKS and CDR2 is YYEKEE in the germline V gene (reference sequence). After removal of 4 bases from V and 1 base from J, the junction contained 5 bases not matched to a gene. CDR3: CASSDRTSSGANVLTF. CDR3 sequence (DNA): TGTGCCAGCAGCGACCGGACTAGTTCTGGGGCCAACGTCCTGACTTTC.

The rearrangement links TRBV7-2 to TRBJ2-3; D remains unclear. The V end was cut by 1 base, the J end by 5 bases, with 13 bases between. CDR3 length: 15 amino acids. Germline assignment: CDR1 SGHTA and CDR2 FQGNSA. The CDR3 DNA reads as TGTGCCAGCAGCTTAGGGGGTTCTCCTAAAGATACGCAGTATTTT. As protein: CASSLGGSPKDTQYF. The full variable domain, its missing parts supplied by reference TRBV7-2 and TRBJ2-3, is GAGVSQSPSNKVTEKGKDVELRCDPISGHTALYWYRQSLGQGLEFLIYFQGNSAPDKSGLPSDRFSAERTGGSVSTLTIQRTQQEDSAVYLCASSLGGSPKDTQYFGPGTRLTVL.

This sequence joins TRBV5-1 and TRBJ2-7; TRBD1 aligns across 8 bases. The J segment lost 2 bases and the V segment lost 5 bases, leaving 18 bases of the junction unmatched. The length of the CDR3 is 18 residues. The germline V gene encodes CDR1 SGHRS and CDR2 YFSETQ. CDR3 coding DNA: TGCGCCAGCAGTCAGGACAGGGTCACGATCCGAACTACCTACGAGCAGTACTTC. This encodes CASSQDRVTIRTTYEQYF.

The chain uses TRBV5-1 and TRBJ1-1; 10 nucleotides agree with TRBD1. Trimming removed 6 bases from V and 5 bases from J; junction bases left unmatched: 7. The CDR3 covers 14 residues. The germline V gene has CDR1 SGHRS and CDR2 YFSETQ. DNA for the CDR3: TGCGCCAGCACCCTGGACAGGGGGTGGACTGAAGCTTTCTTT. It encodes CASTLDRGWTEAFF.

The chain carries TRBV3-1 (or the pseudogene TRBV3-2) and TRBJ1-3; perhaps TRBD1 as D (6 bases). V was shortened by 6 bases and J by 3 bases, with 18 bases between the two germline ends. Germline CDR1 is LGHDT and CDR2 is YNNKEL (reference sequence). This CDR3 contains 16 residues. CDR3 sequence (DNA): TGTGCCAGCAGGCACCGAGGGGGGGGGTATGGAAACACCATATATTTT. Its protein is CASRHRGGGYGNTIYF.

This rearrangement joins TRBV29-1 to TRBJ2-3; 8 bases fit TRBD2. The CDR3 loop spans 14 amino acids. Germline V gene lookup returns CDR1 SQVTM and CDR2 ANQGSEA. With 3 bases clipped from V and 5 bases from J, the junction kept 7 bases outside the gene matches. The CDR3 DNA sequence: TGCAGCGTTGACCAGCGGGAGAGGTTAGATACGCAGTATTTT. This sequence encodes CSVDQRERLDTQYF.

The chain couples TRBV2 to TRBJ2-3, with 9 bases aligning to TRBD1. The CDR3 covers 13 residues. Germline lookup yields CDR1 SNHLY and CDR2 FYNNEI. V lost 8 bases and J lost 1; bases outside the gene matches: 1. This CDR3 is CASRQGGTDTQYF. CDR3 nucleotides: TGTGCCAGCCGACAGGGGGGCACAGATACGCAGTATTTT.

The chain couples TRBV6-5 to TRBJ1-4; unclear D gene. The CDR3 is 13 residues long. V was trimmed by 6 bases and J by 7 bases, leaving 12 bases between them. In germline, CDR1 is MNHEY, CDR2 SVGAGI. In DNA, the CDR3 is TGTGCCAGCAGAACGAGGCTTGGTGAAAAACTGTTTTTT. Its protein product is CASRTRLGEKLFF.

The rearrangement joins TRBV10-1 to TRBJ2-3; D tentatively reads TRBD1 or TRBD2 (7 bases each). V dropped 3 bases and J dropped 3 bases, with 10 bases sitting between them. This CDR3 is built from 14 residues. The germline gives CDR1 WNHNN, CDR2 SYGVQD (reference sequence). CDR3 coding DNA: TGCGCCAGCAGTGATCAGGGGGGGACAGATACGCAGTATTTT. Protein: CASSDQGGTDTQYF.

The CDR3 DNA follows: TGTGCCAGCAGCTTAGTTTTTGGGGGGGCAGAGACCCAGTACTTC. Its translation is CASSLVFGGAETQYF. The gene calls are TRBV7-2 and TRBJ2-5; the D gene is possibly TRBD2 (7 bases). CDR3 size: 15 residues. Per the germline V gene, CDR1 is SGHTA and CDR2 is FQGNSA. The germline V and J ends were trimmed by 1 base and 4 bases, with 13 bases remaining between them.

The chain is built from TRBV6-5 and TRBJ1-2; a weak D match, TRBD1 (5 bases). V was clipped by 7 bases and J by 0 bases, with 9 bases between them. The germline gives CDR1 MNHEY, CDR2 SVGAGI. The CDR3 length is 13 residues. The CDR3 sequence is CASTLTANYGYTF. In nucleotides, the CDR3 is TGTGCCAGCACCCTGACAGCTAACTATGGCTACACCTTC.

In its sample, this clone was seen a few times. The junction does not match germline at one end; this may be a read error. The V call is TRBV5-1, the J call TRBJ2-7, with TRBD1 identical over 7 bases. Germline CDR1 is SGHRS and CDR2 is YFSETQ. The CDR3 length is 12 residues. Here the CDR3 reads CASSPGDRAQDF. CDR3 sequence (DNA): TGCGCCAGCAGCCCAGGCGACAGGGCTCAGGACTTC.

This sequence joins TRBV7-6 and TRBJ2-7, with D perhaps matching TRBD2 (5 bases). With 5 bases removed from V and 0 bases from J, the gap between germline ends came to 11 bases. The CDR3 extends over 14 amino acids. Germline loops: CDR1 SGHVS, CDR2 FNYEAQ. DNA for the CDR3: TGTGCCAGCAGCCGAACTAGTAGCTCCTACGAGCAGTACTTC. Translating it yields CASSRTSSSYEQYF. Full variable domain (missing parts from reference TRBV7-6 and TRBJ2-7): GAGVSQSPRYKVTKRGQDVALRCDPISGHVSLYWYRQALGQGPEFLTYFNYEAQQDKSGLPNDRFSAERPEGSISTLTIQRTEQRDSAMYRCASSRTSSSYEQYFGPGTRLTVT.